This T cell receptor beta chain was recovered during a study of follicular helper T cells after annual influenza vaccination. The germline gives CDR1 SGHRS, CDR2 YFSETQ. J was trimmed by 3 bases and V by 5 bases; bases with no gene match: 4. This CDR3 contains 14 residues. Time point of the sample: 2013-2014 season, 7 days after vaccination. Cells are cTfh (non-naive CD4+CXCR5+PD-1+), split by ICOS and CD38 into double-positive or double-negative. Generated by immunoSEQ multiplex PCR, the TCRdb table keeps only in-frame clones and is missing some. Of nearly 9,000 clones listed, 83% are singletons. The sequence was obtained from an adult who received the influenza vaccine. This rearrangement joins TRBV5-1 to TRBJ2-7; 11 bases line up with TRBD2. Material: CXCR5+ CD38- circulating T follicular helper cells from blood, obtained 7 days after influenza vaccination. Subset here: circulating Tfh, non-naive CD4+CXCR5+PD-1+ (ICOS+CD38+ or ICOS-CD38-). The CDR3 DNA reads TGCGCCAGCAGACGGGGACTAGCGGACTACGAGCAGTACTTC. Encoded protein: CASRRGLADYEQYF.